These 22 T cell receptor beta chains were sequenced from one sample in a study of Graves' ophthalmopathy and Graves' hyperthyroidism. Beta-chain TCR CDR3 regions were amplified from RNA transcripts. HTBI primers primed a first-round RT-PCR, and a second-round multiplex PCR followed. Each CDR3 protein gets one entry after TCRdb re-called the multiplex PCR reads with MiXCR. The table shows about 370,000 distinct CDR3 sequences, with about 18% occurring only once. Sequenced input: peripheral blood. The receptors originated from an adult woman with stable Graves' hyperthyroidism.

In its sample, this clonotype was seen many times. J is TRBJ2-5 and V is TRBV27; 9 bases agree with TRBD1. V was pared by 8 bases and J by 2 bases, with 21 bases of the junction left unmatched. Germline CDR1 reads MNHEY; CDR2 reads SMNVEV (reference sequence). This CDR3 spans 19 amino acids. DNA for the CDR3: TGTGCCAGCCTATCACGGGGTTCCGGCACCGGGACAGGGCAAGAGACCCAGTACTTC. Translating gives CASLSRGSGTGTGQETQYF.

This clonotype was recorded many times. V is TRBV6-5 and J is TRBJ1-2, with 7 nucleotides matching TRBD1. The V and J ends lost 7 bases and 6 bases, in that order; junction bases with no gene match: 11. Germline CDR1 MNHEY, CDR2 SVGAGI. The CDR3 length is 14 residues. CDR3 protein: CASKKQTGPDGYTF. In nucleotides, the CDR3 is TGTGCCAGCAAAAAACAGACAGGGCCAGATGGCTACACCTTC.

Comments on this clonotype: A much larger clone is a single base away; this may be a read error. The V call is TRBV7-8, the J call TRBJ2-2; TRBD1 or TRBD2 may be the D gene (5 bases each). CDR3 length: 13 residues. The germline gives CDR1 SGHVS, CDR2 FQNEAQ. CDR3 amino acids: CASGLVGDGELFF. For the CDR3, the DNA is TGTGCCAGCGGCTTAGTGGGGGACGGGGAGCTGTTTTTT.

The chain uses TRBV27 and TRBJ2-7; possible D gene TRBD1, 5 bases. The CDR3 has 12 residues. CDR1 MNHEY and CDR2 SMNVEV come from the germline V gene (reference sequence). V gave up 5 bases and J gave up 6 bases, with 11 bases separating them. The CDR3 protein is CASSRTFGEQYF. CDR3 nucleotide sequence: TGTGCCAGCAGTCGGACATTTGGCGAGCAGTACTTC.

This clonotype was counted ten times or more. The genes are TRBV6-2 or TRBV6-3 and TRBJ2-7; the D gene is possibly TRBD1 (5 bases). This CDR3 region has 18 residues. Germline assignment: CDR1 MNHEY and CDR2 SVGEGT. With 6 bases removed from V and 1 base from J, the gap between germline ends came to 25 bases. The CDR3 coding sequence is TGTGCCAGCAGACGGACATGGTCGGGCGAGAATAAATCCTACGAGCAGTACTTC. Translation: CASRRTWSGENKSYEQYF.

In this sample, this clonotype turned up many times. CDR3 protein: CSALPSSGGETQYF. In nucleotides, the CDR3 is TGCAGTGCTCTACCTTCCTCAGGGGGCGAGACCCAGTACTTC. This chain links TRBV20-1 with TRBJ2-5; TRBD1 matches 8 bases. The CDR3 runs 14 residues. Germline values: CDR1 DFQATT, CDR2 SNEGSKA (reference sequence). The V segment lost 5 bases and the J segment 5 bases; nucleotides outside the gene matches: 10.

This clonotype showed up many times. V is TRBV6-1 and J is TRBJ2-5; 7 nucleotides match TRBD1. After removal of 2 bases from V and 4 bases from J, the junction contained 7 bases not matched to a gene. The CDR3 is 15 amino acids. CDR1 and CDR2 (germline): MNHNS, SASEGT. CDR3 residues: CASSELRAGGETQYF. The CDR3, as DNA: TGTGCCAGCAGTGAACTAAGGGCAGGGGGAGAGACCCAGTACTTC.

This clonotype was seen many times. This chain connects TRBV24-1 to TRBJ2-7, with 11 bases matching TRBD1. The germline CDR1 and CDR2 sequences are KGHDR and SFDVKD. With V trimmed by 6 bases and J by 1 base, 4 bases remained unmatched. This CDR3 region has 15 residues. This CDR3 reads CATSPGTGGSYEQYF. CDR3 nucleotide sequence: TGTGCCACCAGTCCCGGGACAGGGGGTTCCTACGAGCAGTACTTC.

This clonotype was counted ten times or more. The rearrangement uses TRBV28 and TRBJ1-2; D gene uncertain. Trimming stripped 3 bases from V and 2 bases from J, with 10 bases between. CDR1 is MDHEN and CDR2 is SYDVKM in the germline V gene. There are 14 residues in the CDR3. CDR3 coding DNA: TGTGCCAGCAGTTTGGACTCGAGGAACTATGGCTACACCTTC. It translates to CASSLDSRNYGYTF.

This clonotype was seen at least ten times. The chain employs TRBV6-1 and TRBJ1-5; D is unclear. CDR1 MNHNS and CDR2 SASEGT come from the germline V gene. The CDR3 runs to 14 residues. The V end was cut by 1 base, the J end by 3 bases, with 7 bases between. The chain's CDR3 is CASSEVGSNQPQHF. The CDR3 DNA follows: TGTGCCAGCAGTGAAGTAGGGTCCAATCAGCCCCAGCATTTT.

This clonotype was seen repeatedly, ten times or more. The CDR3 nucleotides read TGTGCCAGCAGCTTAGTTCTAGCGGGCGAGCAGTACTTC. It specifies CASSLVLAGEQYF. The chain is built from TRBV7-2 and TRBJ2-7; TRBD2 agrees at 8 bases. The CDR3 extends over 13 amino acids. Germline lookup yields CDR1 SGHTA and CDR2 FQGNSA. Trimming took 1 base from V and 6 from J; bases not matched to a gene: 2.

Many counts were recorded for this clonotype. This sequence joins TRBV7-2 and TRBJ2-7; D remains unclear. Germline lookup yields CDR1 SGHTA and CDR2 FQGNSA. The CDR3 spans 14 residues. The germline V and J ends were trimmed by 5 bases and 5 bases, with 16 bases remaining between them. CDR3 nucleotides: TGTGCCAGCAGCCCCTACGAGAGTATCAACGAGCAGTACTTC. Translation gives CASSPYESINEQYF.

This clonotype has a count of ten or more. The rearrangement joins TRBV30 to TRBJ1-1, with 11 nucleotides matching TRBD1. The CDR3 spans 16 residues. The V gene's germline CDR1 is GTSNPN and CDR2 SVGIG (reference sequence). Losses at the gene ends were 5 bases for V and 5 bases for J; bases not matched to a gene: 13. This CDR3 is CAWDPGQGEGWTEAFF. Written as DNA, the CDR3 is TGTGCCTGGGATCCGGGACAGGGGGAAGGGTGGACTGAAGCTTTCTTT. The whole variable domain, filled in from reference TRBV30 and TRBJ1-1, reads SQTIHQWPATLVQPVGSPLSLECTVEGTSNPNLYWYRQAAGRGLQLLFYSVGIGQISSEVPQNLSASRPQDRQFILSSKKLLLSDSGFYLCAWDPGQGEGWTEAFFGQGTRLTVV.

In its sample, this clonotype was seen many times. The rearrangement joins TRBV24-1 to TRBJ1-1, with 8 bases that match TRBD1. After removal of 11 bases from V and 2 bases from J, the junction contained 6 bases not matched to a gene. CDR3 length: 13 amino acids. Per the germline V gene, CDR1 is KGHDR and CDR2 is SFDVKD. The CDR3 reads CAIIPGGNTEAFF. DNA of the CDR3: TGTGCCATCATCCCAGGGGGCAACACTGAAGCTTTCTTT.

About this clonotype itself: Given a much more abundant clone one base away, this may be a read error. V and J are TRBV5-1 and TRBJ2-5, with 11 bases identical to TRBD2. The CDR3 covers 17 residues. Germline-derived CDR1 and CDR2 are SGHRS and YFSETQ. The CDR3 DNA is TGCGCCAGCAGCTCCGGACTAGCGGGCGCCCTCCAAGAGACCCAGGACTTC. Its translation: CASSSGLAGALQETQDF. The whole variable domain, remainder taken from reference TRBV5-1 and TRBJ2-5, is KAGVTQTPRYLIKTRGQQVTLSCSPISGHRSVSWYQQTPGQGLQFLFEYFSETQRNKGNFPGRFSGRQFSNSRSEMNVSTLELGDSALYLCASSSGLAGALQETQDFGPGTRLLVL.

V gene TRBV5-1 combines with J gene TRBJ2-2; 8 positions agree with TRBD1. The junction had 4 bases not matched to a gene; V was cut back by 2 bases and J by 7 bases. The CDR3 sequence is 14 residues long. CDR1 and CDR2 (germline): SGHRS, YFSETQ. The CDR3 coding sequence is TGCGCCAGCAGCTTCGACAGGGGAGTCGGGGAGCTGTTTTTT. It encodes CASSFDRGVGELFF.

At least ten counts were recorded for this clonotype. This chain uses TRBV4-2 with TRBJ1-2, with 9 bases aligning to TRBD1. The CDR3 runs to 16 residues. The junction had 10 bases not matched to a gene; V was cut back by 3 bases and J by 5 bases. Germline CDR1 LGHNA, CDR2 YNFKEQ. The CDR3 DNA follows: TGTGCCAGCAGCCAGGGAACGGGACAGGGCTCATATGGCTACACCTTC. Protein product: CASSQGTGQGSYGYTF.

The genes are TRBV3-1 and TRBJ1-2; 8 bases agree with TRBD1. The CDR3 length is 14 residues. Per germline, CDR1 LGHDT and CDR2 YNNKEL (reference sequence). Trimming removed 2 bases from V and 5 bases from J; junction bases left unmatched: 4. CDR3 coding DNA: TGTGCCAGCAGCCAAAAGGGACAGGTTTATGGCTACACCTTC. Translated: CASSQKGQVYGYTF. The full variable domain, its missing parts supplied by reference TRBV3-1 and TRBJ1-2, is DTAVSQTPKYLVTQMGNDKSIKCEQNLGHDTMYWYKQDSKKFLKIMFSYNNKELIINETVPNRFSPKSPDKAHLNLHINSLELGDSAVYFCASSQKGQVYGYTFGSGTRLTVV.

This clonotype was counted at least ten times. This chain links TRBV6-5 with TRBJ2-7; no reliable D call. Trimming took 5 bases from V and 0 from J, leaving 11 bases between them. There are 14 residues in the CDR3. The germline V gene has CDR1 MNHEY and CDR2 SVGAGI. CDR3 bases: TGTGCCAGCAGTACAACGTTCGCCTCCTACGAGCAGTACTTC. This encodes CASSTTFASYEQYF.

This clonotype was counted ten times or more. The chain is built from TRBV12-3 or TRBV12-4 and TRBJ1-3; no reliable D call. The CDR3 sequence is 14 residues long. The V and J ends lost 5 bases and 8 bases respectively, with 16 bases between them. The CDR3 coding sequence is TGTGCCAGCAGTATCCGGAGTCTAGAAGACACCATATATTTT. Protein sequence: CASSIRSLEDTIYF.

CDR3 sequence reads: CASSVSSWDRAYSGANVLTF. DNA of the CDR3: TGTGCCAGTAGCGTCTCGAGCTGGGACAGGGCGTACTCTGGGGCCAACGTCCTGACTTTC. The chain employs TRBV19 and TRBJ2-6, with 9 bases aligning to TRBD1. The CDR3 runs 20 residues. V shed 6 bases and J 0 bases; nucleotides not matched to a gene: 15. Germline CDR1 is LNHDA and CDR2 is SQIVND (reference sequence). Complete variable domain (other parts from reference TRBV19 and TRBJ2-6): DGGITQSPKYLFRKEGQNVTLSCEQNLNHDAMYWYRQDPGQGLRLIYYSQIVNDFQKGDIAEGYSVSREKKESFPLTVTSAQKNPTAFYLCASSVSSWDRAYSGANVLTFGAGSRLTVL.

This clonotype was observed many times. V and J are TRBV27 and TRBJ2-7; D uncertain. Trimming took off 10 bases at V and 0 bases at J, with 16 bases between the two ends. This CDR3 has 14 amino acids. Germline CDR1 is MNHEY and CDR2 is SMNVEV (reference sequence). CDR3 residues: CATSESGSSYEQYF. The CDR3 region has the DNA TGTGCCACCTCAGAGTCCGGCAGCTCCTACGAGCAGTACTTC.